Shown below are 18 T cell receptor beta chains from a single sample sequenced in a study of cytomegalovirus exposure and HLA in healthy donors. A multiplex PCR was run with 60 Vbeta primers and 13 Jbeta primers. Only in-frame clones appear in the TCRdb table, and some are missing; sequencing was by immunoSEQ multiplex PCR. This table has roughly 100,000 clones, approximately 79% appearing once. Source material: PBMCs. Receptor source: a man aged 55-75 years in good health and CMV-seropositive.

This rearrangement joins TRBV18 to TRBJ2-1; 9 bases are shared with TRBD1. This CDR3 comprises 16 residues. Germline lookup yields CDR1 KGHSH and CDR2 LQKENI. V lost 1 base, J lost 1 base, and 2 bases stayed unmatched. CDR3 residues: CASSPRDRVSYNEQFF. CDR3 bases: TGTGCCAGCTCACCACGGGACAGGGTTTCCTACAATGAGCAGTTCTTC.

The gene calls are TRBV7-7 and TRBJ2-5; D is uncertain. Germline V gene lookup returns CDR1 SSHAT and CDR2 FNYEAQ (reference sequence). Trimming took off 5 bases at V and 2 bases at J, with 9 bases between the two ends. The CDR3 runs to 13 residues. As DNA, the CDR3 is TGTGCCAGCAGCGTAGATCCTCAAGAGACCCAGTACTTC. Amino acid sequence: CASSVDPQETQYF. Together with reference TRBV7-7 and TRBJ2-5, the CDR3 gives the full variable domain: GAGVSQSPRYKVTKRGQDVTLRCDPISSHATLYWYQQALGQGPEFLTYFNYEAQPDKSGLPSDRFSAERPEGSISTLTIQRTEQRDSAMYRCASSVDPQETQYFGPGTRLLVL.

The rearrangement uses TRBV9 and TRBJ1-6; D is possibly TRBD1 (5 bases). Trimming removed 2 bases at V and 7 bases at J, with 13 bases between. The germline gives CDR1 SGDLS, CDR2 YYNGEE. The CDR3 runs to 15 residues. The CDR3 region is CASSVAGKANSPLHF. CDR3 bases: TGTGCCAGCAGCGTGGCAGGGAAGGCCAATTCACCCCTCCACTTT.

The chain recombines TRBV7-2 with TRBJ2-1; 8 bases are shared with TRBD1. The CDR3 covers 14 residues. The germline V gene has CDR1 SGHTA and CDR2 FQGNSA. J gave up 7 bases and V 3 bases, and 5 bases lay outside the gene matches. CDR3 in amino acids: CASSLDRAVNEQFF. The DNA for the CDR3 is TGTGCCAGCAGCTTGGACAGGGCGGTTAATGAGCAGTTCTTC.

V and J are TRBV5-1 and TRBJ2-1; TRBD1 matches at 9 bases. Germline V lookup: CDR1 SGHRS, CDR2 YFSETQ. V lost 0 bases, J lost 6 bases, and 4 bases stayed unmatched. The CDR3 is made up of 15 amino acids. This chain's CDR3 is CASSLGDRDINEQFF. As DNA, the CDR3 is TGCGCCAGCAGCTTGGGGGACAGGGATATCAATGAGCAGTTCTTC.

The genes are TRBV5-8 and TRBJ1-4; TRBD1 might be the D (5 bases). CDR1 and CDR2 from the germline V gene are SGHTS and YDEGEE. The V end was cut by 4 bases, the J end by 5 bases, with 12 bases between. This CDR3 contains 14 residues. In DNA form, the CDR3 reads TGTGCCAGCAGCCCTTCGACAGCGAATGAAAAACTGTTTTTT. Translating it yields CASSPSTANEKLFF.

The CDR3, as DNA: TGTGCCAGCAGCCGGGGACAGGGAAACTACGAGCAGTACTTC. It is translated as CASSRGQGNYEQYF. J is TRBJ2-7 and V is TRBV7-3; 9 bases are shared with TRBD1. There are 14 residues in the CDR3. CDR1 and CDR2 (germline): SGHTA, FQGTGA. The ends lost 5 bases at V and 3 bases at J; junction bases unmatched: 5.

The chain is built from TRBV6-4 and TRBJ1-2, with 8 positions matching TRBD1. The germline V gene has CDR1 MRHNA and CDR2 SNTAGT. The trim removed 4 bases at V and 0 bases at J, leaving 4 bases unmatched. CDR3 size: 15 residues. CDR3 coding DNA: TGTGCCAGCAGTGTCGGACAGGGAGCTAACTATGGCTACACCTTC. Translating gives CASSVGQGANYGYTF.

The rearrangement uses TRBV7-3 and TRBJ2-5, with 10 bases matching TRBD2. Per the germline V gene, CDR1 is SGHTA and CDR2 is FQGTGA. V was pared by 5 bases and J by 1 base, with 4 bases of the junction left unmatched. The CDR3 covers 15 residues. CDR3 residues: CASSPQRGGQETQYF. As DNA, the CDR3 is TGTGCCAGCAGCCCACAGCGGGGGGGCCAAGAGACCCAGTACTTC.

The chain is built from TRBV30 and TRBJ1-2, with D perhaps matching TRBD1 (6 bases). V was clipped by 5 bases and J by 8 bases, with 21 bases between them. Germline values: CDR1 GTSNPN, CDR2 SVGIG (reference sequence). There are 14 residues in the CDR3. The CDR3 DNA follows: TGTGCCTGGTTTAGAGGCCGGGGGGCTCGGGGCTACACCTTC. Translated, it gives CAWFRGRGARGYTF.

This clone was observed a few times. The V call is TRBV10-3, the J call TRBJ1-6; D may be TRBD1 (5 bases). The CDR3 is 13 amino acids. V was pared by 7 bases and J by 4 bases, with 8 bases between. Per the germline V gene, CDR1 is ENHRY and CDR2 is SYGVKD. CDR3 in DNA: TGTGCCATCACCCAGGGTTATAATTCACCCCTCCACTTT. Translation: CAITQGYNSPLHF.

The gene calls are TRBV6-5 and TRBJ1-6; D is ambiguous. The CDR3 is 14 amino acids. Between the trimmed V and J ends, which lost 0 bases and 7 bases, there was a span of 7 bases. Germline CDR1 is MNHEY and CDR2 is SVGAGI. The CDR3 loop reads CASSYSRSNSPLHF. The CDR3 bases are TGTGCCAGCAGTTACTCCCGTTCCAATTCACCCCTCCACTTT.

CDR3 nucleotides: TGTGCCAGCAGTTACTCGCTCGGGGGGAACACCGGGGAGCTGTTTTTT. As protein: CASSYSLGGNTGELFF. The chain employs TRBV6-5 and TRBJ2-2; D possibly corresponds to TRBD2 (6 bases). The CDR3 sequence is 16 residues long. The germline V gene encodes CDR1 MNHEY and CDR2 SVGAGI. Trimming left V 0 bases short and J 1 base short, with 9 bases between.

About this clone: The conserved phenylalanine or tryptophan is not found at the CDR3 terminus, so this likely reflects a read error. The DNA is omitted, as the CDR3 cannot be located on it reliably, and the CDR3 follows TCRdb's listing. The chain recombines TRBV9 with TRBJ2-7; the D call in the table, TRBD1, was not verified against the DNA. 16 amino acids form the CDR3, both terminal residues included. Germline V gives CDR1 SGDLS, CDR2 YYNGEE. This chain's CDR3 is CASSDQTGTLRARCVI.

The chain combines TRBV13 with TRBJ1-1, with D tentatively TRBD1 (6 bases). The CDR3 runs to 15 residues. V shed 0 bases and J shed 5 bases, with 13 bases lying between them. Germline-derived CDR1 and CDR2 are PRHDT and FYEKMQ (reference sequence). The CDR3 DNA follows: TGTGCCAGCAGCTTAGGGGGGGAGGGGGGGACTGAAGCTTTCTTT. This translates into CASSLGGEGGTEAFF.

The chain carries TRBV19 and TRBJ2-3; 11 bases map to TRBD1. This CDR3 region has 16 residues. V lost 4 bases to trimming and J lost 5 bases; unmatched junction nucleotides: 8. The V gene's germline CDR1 is LNHDA and CDR2 SQIVND (reference sequence). Here the CDR3 DNA reads TGTGCCAGTAGTACGACCGGACAGGGGGCCGGAGATACGCAGTATTTT. It specifies CASSTTGQGAGDTQYF.

The chain couples TRBV15 to TRBJ1-5; D gene ambiguous. Germline V gives CDR1 LNHNV, CDR2 YYDKDF (reference sequence). Deletions cut 1 base from V and 4 bases from J, with 2 bases between. The CDR3 has 12 residues. CDR3 protein: CATSRVNQPQHF. The CDR3 bases are TGTGCCACCAGCAGAGTAAATCAGCCCCAGCATTTT.

The V call is TRBV2, the J call TRBJ2-5; 10 bases line up with TRBD1. The trim removed 6 bases at V and 4 bases at J, leaving 8 bases unmatched. The CDR3 is 15 residues long. The germline V gene has CDR1 SNHLY and CDR2 FYNNEI. The CDR3 reads CASSELGTGVETQYF. In DNA, the CDR3 is TGTGCCAGCAGCGAATTGGGGACAGGGGTAGAGACCCAGTACTTC.